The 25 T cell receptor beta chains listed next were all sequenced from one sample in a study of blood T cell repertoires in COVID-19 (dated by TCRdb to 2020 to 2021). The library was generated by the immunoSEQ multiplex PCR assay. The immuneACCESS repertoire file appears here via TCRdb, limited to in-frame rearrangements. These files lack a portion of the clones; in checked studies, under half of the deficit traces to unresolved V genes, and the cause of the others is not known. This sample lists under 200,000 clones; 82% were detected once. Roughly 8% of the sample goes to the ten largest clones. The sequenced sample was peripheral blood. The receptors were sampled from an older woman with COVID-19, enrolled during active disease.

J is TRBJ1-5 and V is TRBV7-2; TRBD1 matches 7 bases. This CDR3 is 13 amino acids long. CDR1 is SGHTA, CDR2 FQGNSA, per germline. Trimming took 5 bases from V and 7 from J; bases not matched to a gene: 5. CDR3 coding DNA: TGTGCCAGCAGCAGACAGGGTGGCCAGCCCCAGCATTTT. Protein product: CASSRQGGQPQHF.

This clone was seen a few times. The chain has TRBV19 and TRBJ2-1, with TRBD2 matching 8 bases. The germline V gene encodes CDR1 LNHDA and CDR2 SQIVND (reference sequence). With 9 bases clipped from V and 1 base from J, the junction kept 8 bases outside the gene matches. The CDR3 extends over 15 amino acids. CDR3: CASQVGLASYNEQFF. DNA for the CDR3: TGTGCCAGCCAGGTTGGACTAGCATCCTACAATGAGCAGTTCTTC.

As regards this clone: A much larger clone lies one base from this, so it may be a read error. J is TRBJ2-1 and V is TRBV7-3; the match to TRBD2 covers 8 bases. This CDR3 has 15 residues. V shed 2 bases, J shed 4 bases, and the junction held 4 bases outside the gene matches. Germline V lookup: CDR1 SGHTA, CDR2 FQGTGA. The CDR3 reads CASSLAGGPYNEQFF. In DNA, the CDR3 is TGTGCCAGCAGCTTAGCGGGAGGACCTTACAATGAGCAGTTCTTC. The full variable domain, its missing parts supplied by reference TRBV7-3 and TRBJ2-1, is GAGVSQTPSNKVTEKGKYVELRCDPISGHTALYWYRQSLGQGPEFLIYFQGTGAADDSGLPNDRFFAVRPEGSVSTLKIQRTERGDSAVYLCASSLAGGPYNEQFFGPGTRLTVL.

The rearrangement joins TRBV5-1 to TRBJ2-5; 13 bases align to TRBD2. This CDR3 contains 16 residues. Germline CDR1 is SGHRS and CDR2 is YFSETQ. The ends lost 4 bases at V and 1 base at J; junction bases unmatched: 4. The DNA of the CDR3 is TGCGCCAGCAGCCTCGGGACTAGCGGGGCCCAAGAGACCCAGTACTTC. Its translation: CASSLGTSGAQETQYF.

The CDR3 is CASSIDRGTSASYEQYF. The CDR3 bases are TGTGCCAGTAGTATAGATCGCGGGACTAGCGCCTCCTACGAGCAGTACTTC. The gene calls are TRBV19 and TRBJ2-7; 10 bases match TRBD2. V lost 0 bases to trimming and J lost 0 bases; unmatched junction nucleotides: 5. Germline V gene data show CDR1 as LNHDA and CDR2 as SQIVND (reference sequence). The CDR3 is 17 amino acids.

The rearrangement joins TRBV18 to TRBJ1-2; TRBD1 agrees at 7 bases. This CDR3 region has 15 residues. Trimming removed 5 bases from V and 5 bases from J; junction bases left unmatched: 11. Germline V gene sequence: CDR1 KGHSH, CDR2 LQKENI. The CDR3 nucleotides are TGTGCCAGCTCAAGCCGGGACAGCCCTACTTATGGCTACACCTTC. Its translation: CASSSRDSPTYGYTF. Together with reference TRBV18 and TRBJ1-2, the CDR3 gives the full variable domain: NAGVMQNPRHLVRRRGQEARLRCSPMKGHSHVYWYRQLPEEGLKFMVYLQKENIIDESGMPKERFSAEFPKEGPSILRIQQVVRGDSAAYFCASSSRDSPTYGYTFGSGTRLTVV.

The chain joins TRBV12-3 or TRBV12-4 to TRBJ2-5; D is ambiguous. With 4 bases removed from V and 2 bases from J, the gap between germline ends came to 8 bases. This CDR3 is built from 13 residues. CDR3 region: CASSSTKQETQYF. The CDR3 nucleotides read TGTGCCAGCAGTTCGACAAAGCAAGAGACCCAGTACTTC.

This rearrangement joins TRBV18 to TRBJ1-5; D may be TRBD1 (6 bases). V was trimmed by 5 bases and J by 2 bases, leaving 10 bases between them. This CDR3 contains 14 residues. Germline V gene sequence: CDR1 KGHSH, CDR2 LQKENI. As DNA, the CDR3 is TGTGCCAGCTCATACAGGGTTGGCAATCAGCCCCAGCATTTT. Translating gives CASSYRVGNQPQHF. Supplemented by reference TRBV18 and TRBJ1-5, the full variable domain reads NAGVMQNPRHLVRRRGQEARLRCSPMKGHSHVYWYRQLPEEGLKFMVYLQKENIIDESGMPKERFSAEFPKEGPSILRIQQVVRGDSAAYFCASSYRVGNQPQHFGDGTRLSIL.

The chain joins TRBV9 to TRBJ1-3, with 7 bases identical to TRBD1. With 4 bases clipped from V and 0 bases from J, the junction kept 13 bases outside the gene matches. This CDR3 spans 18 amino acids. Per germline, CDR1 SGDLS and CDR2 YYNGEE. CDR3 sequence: CASSLLPGTESSGNTIYF. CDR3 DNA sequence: TGTGCCAGCAGCCTGTTACCCGGGACAGAAAGCTCTGGAAACACCATATATTTT.

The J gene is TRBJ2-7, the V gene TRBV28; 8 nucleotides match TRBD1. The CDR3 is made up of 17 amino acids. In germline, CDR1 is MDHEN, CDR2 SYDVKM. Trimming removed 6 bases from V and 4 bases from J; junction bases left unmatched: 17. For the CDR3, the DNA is TGTGCCAGCAGCCCAGTAGGGTTAGGACAGGGAGGATACGAGCAGTACTTC. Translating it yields CASSPVGLGQGGYEQYF. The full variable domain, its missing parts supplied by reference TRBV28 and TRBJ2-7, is DVKVTQSSRYLVKRTGEKVFLECVQDMDHENMFWYRQDPGLGLRLIYFSYDVKMKEKGDIPEGYSVSREKKERFSLILESASTNQTSMYLCASSPVGLGQGGYEQYFGPGTRLTVT.

CDR3 nucleotide sequence: TGTGCCAGCAGCCCGTCTGCGACTCGTACCTCCTACGAGCAGTACTTC. Its translation is CASSPSATRTSYEQYF. The chain has TRBV7-2 and TRBJ2-7; D is ambiguous. The V end lost 5 bases, the J end lost 0 bases, and 17 bases lay between the germline ends. Germline V gene sequence: CDR1 SGHTA, CDR2 FQGNSA. The CDR3 runs to 16 residues.

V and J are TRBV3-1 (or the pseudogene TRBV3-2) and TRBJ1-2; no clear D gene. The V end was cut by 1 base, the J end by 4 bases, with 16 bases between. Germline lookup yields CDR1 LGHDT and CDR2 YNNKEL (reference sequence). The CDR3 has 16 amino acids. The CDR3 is CASSQVGGTHLYGYTF. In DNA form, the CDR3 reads TGTGCCAGCAGCCAAGTAGGAGGCACTCACCTCTATGGCTACACCTTC.

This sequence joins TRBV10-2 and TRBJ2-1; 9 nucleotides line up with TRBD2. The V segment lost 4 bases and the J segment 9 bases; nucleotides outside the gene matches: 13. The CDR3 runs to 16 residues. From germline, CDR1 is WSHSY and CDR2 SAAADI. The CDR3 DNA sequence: TGCGCCAGCAGTGGTTCGGGCGGGAGGGCCTCGGGTGAGCAGTTCTTC. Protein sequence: CASSGSGGRASGEQFF.

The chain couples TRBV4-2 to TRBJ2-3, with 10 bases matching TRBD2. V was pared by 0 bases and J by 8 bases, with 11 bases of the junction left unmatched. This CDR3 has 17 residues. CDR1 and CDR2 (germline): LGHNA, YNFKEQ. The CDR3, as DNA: TGTGCCAGCAGCCAAGACCCAGGACTAGCGGTTGAGGTTACGCAGTATTTT. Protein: CASSQDPGLAVEVTQYF.

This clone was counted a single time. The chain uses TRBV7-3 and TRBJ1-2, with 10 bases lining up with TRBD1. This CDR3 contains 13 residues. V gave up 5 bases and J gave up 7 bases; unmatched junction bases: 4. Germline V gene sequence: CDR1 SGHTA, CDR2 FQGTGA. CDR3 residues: CASSPGQGFGYTF. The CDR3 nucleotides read TGTGCCAGCAGCCCGGGACAGGGGTTTGGCTACACCTTC.

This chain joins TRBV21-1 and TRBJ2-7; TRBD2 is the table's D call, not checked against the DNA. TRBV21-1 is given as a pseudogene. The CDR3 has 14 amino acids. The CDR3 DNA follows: TGTGCCGCCCAGAGCCCGACTGTTATCAACGAGCAGTACGTC. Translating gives CAAQSPTVINEQYV.

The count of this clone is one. The CDR3 protein is CASSNEAGTGVGNTIYF. As DNA, the CDR3 is TGTGCCAGCAGCAACGAAGCAGGGACTGGAGTTGGAAACACCATATATTTT. The V call is TRBV21-1, the J call TRBJ1-3. TRBV21-1 is a pseudogene locus. This CDR3 is 17 amino acids long.

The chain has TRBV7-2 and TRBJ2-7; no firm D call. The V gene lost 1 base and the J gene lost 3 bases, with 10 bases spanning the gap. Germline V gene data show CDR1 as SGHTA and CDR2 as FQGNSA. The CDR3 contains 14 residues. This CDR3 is CASSLVLISYEQYF. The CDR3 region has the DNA TGTGCCAGCAGCTTAGTCCTGATTAGCTACGAGCAGTACTTC.

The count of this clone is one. The CDR3 is CASSYSEPGQPRKLFF. CDR3 coding DNA: TGTGCCAGCAGTTACTCTGAACCGGGACAGCCGAGAAAACTGTTTTTT. The chain links TRBV6-6 to TRBJ1-4; 7 positions agree with TRBD1. The V gene's germline CDR1 is MNHNY and CDR2 SVGAGI (reference sequence). V shed 0 bases, J shed 10 bases, and the junction held 11 bases outside the gene matches. The CDR3 is made up of 16 amino acids.

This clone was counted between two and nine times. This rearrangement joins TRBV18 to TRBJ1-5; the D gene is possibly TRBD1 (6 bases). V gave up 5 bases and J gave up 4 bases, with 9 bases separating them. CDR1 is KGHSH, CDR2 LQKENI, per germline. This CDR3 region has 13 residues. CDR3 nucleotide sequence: TGTGCCAGCTCAGAGGGACAAAATCAGCCCCAGCATTTT. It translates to CASSEGQNQPQHF.

CDR3 sequence: CASSANRLSATNEKLFF. The CDR3 coding sequence is TGTGCCAGCAGCGCTAACCGATTATCCGCAACTAATGAAAAACTGTTTTTT. This chain links TRBV7-3 with TRBJ1-4; D remains ambiguous. The CDR3 length is 17 residues. The germline gives CDR1 SGHTA, CDR2 FQGTGA. Trimming pared 5 bases from V and 0 bases from J, leaving 16 bases between.

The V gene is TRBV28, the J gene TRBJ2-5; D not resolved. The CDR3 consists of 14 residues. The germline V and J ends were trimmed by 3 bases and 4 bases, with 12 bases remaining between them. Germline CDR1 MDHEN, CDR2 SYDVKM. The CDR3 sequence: CASSFRDFGETQYF. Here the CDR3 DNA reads TGTGCCAGCAGTTTTAGAGATTTCGGAGAGACCCAGTACTTC.

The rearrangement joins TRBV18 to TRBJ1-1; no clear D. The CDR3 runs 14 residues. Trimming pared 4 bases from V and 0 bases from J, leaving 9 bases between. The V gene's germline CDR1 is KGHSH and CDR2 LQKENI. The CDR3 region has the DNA TGTGCCAGCTCACTCCCAGTCATGAACACTGAAGCTTTCTTT. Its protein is CASSLPVMNTEAFF.

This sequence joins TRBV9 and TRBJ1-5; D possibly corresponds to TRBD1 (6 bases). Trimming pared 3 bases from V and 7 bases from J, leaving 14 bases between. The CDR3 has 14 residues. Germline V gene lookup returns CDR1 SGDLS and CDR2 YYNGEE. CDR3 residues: CASSAVPGAQPQHF. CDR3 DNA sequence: TGTGCCAGCAGCGCCGTCCCAGGGGCCCAGCCCCAGCATTTT.

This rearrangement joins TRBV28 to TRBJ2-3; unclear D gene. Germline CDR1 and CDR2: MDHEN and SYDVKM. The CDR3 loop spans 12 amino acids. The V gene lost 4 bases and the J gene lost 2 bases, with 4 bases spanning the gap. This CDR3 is CASSSVTDTQYF. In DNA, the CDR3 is TGTGCCAGCAGTTCCGTCACAGATACGCAGTATTTT.